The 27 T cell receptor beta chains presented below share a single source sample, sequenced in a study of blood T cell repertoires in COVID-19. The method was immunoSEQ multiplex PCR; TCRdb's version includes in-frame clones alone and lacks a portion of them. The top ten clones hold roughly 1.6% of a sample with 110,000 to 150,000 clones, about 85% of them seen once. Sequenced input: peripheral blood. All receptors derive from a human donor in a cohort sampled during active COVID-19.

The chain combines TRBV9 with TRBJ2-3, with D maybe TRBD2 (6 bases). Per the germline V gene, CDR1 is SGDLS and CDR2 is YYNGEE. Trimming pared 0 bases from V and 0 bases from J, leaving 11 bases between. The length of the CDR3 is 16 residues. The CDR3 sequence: CASSVGASDSTDTQYF. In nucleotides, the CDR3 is TGTGCCAGCAGCGTAGGTGCTAGCGACAGCACAGATACGCAGTATTTT. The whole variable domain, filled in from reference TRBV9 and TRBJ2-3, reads DSGVTQTPKHLITATGQRVTLRCSPRSGDLSVYWYQQSLDQGLQFLIQYYNGEERAKGNILERFSAQQFPDLHSELNLSSLELGDSALYFCASSVGASDSTDTQYFGPGTRLTVL.

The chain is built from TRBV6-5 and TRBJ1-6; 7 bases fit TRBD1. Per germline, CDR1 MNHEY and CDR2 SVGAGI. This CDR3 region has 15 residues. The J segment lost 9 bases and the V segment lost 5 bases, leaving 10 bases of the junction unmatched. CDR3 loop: CASSPRQGIGSPLHF. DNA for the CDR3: TGTGCCAGCAGTCCGAGACAGGGAATCGGTTCACCCCTCCACTTT.

The CDR3 reads CATGETQYF. The CDR3 DNA follows: TGTGCCACGGGGGAGACCCAGTACTTC. The chain joins TRBV7-3 to TRBJ2-5; a weak D match, TRBD2 (5 bases). This CDR3 has 9 residues. V was shortened by 10 bases and J by 5 bases, with 5 bases between the two germline ends. Germline V gives CDR1 SGHTA, CDR2 FQGTGA.

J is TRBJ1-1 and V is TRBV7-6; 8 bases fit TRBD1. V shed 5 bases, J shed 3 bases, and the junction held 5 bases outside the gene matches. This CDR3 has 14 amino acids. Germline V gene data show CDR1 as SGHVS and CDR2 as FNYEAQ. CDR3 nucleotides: TGTGCCAGCAGCCCAGGACAGGGCTACACTGAAGCTTTCTTT. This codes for CASSPGQGYTEAFF.

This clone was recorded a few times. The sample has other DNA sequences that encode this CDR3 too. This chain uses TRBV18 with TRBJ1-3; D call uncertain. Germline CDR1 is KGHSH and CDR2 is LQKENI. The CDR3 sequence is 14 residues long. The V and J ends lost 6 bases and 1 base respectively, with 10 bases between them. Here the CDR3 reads CASSPSGSGNTIYF. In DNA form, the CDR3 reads TGTGCCAGCTCCCCTTCGGGGTCTGGAAACACCATATATTTT.

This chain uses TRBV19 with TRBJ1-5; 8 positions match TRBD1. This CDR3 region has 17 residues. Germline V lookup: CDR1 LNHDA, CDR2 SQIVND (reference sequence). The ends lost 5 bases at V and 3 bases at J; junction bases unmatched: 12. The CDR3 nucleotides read TGTGCCAGTAGTTCACAGGGGGTGCGCAATATCAATCAGCCCCAGCATTTT. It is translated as CASSSQGVRNINQPQHF.

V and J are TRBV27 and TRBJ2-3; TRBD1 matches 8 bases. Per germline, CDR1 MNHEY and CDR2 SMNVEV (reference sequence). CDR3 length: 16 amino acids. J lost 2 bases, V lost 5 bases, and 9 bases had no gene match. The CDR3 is CASSTTGTGFTDTQYF. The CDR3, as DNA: TGTGCCAGCAGTACCACCGGGACAGGCTTCACAGATACGCAGTATTTT.

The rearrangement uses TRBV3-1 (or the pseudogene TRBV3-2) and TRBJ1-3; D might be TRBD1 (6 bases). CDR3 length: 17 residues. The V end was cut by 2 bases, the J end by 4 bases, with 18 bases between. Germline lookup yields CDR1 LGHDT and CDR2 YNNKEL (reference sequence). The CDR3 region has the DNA TGTGCCAGCAGCCAAATAGATGGTACAGGGTGGGGAAACACCATATATTTT. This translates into CASSQIDGTGWGNTIYF.

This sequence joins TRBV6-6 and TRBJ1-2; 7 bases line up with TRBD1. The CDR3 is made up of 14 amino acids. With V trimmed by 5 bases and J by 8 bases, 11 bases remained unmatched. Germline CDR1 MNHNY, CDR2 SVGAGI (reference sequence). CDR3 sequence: CASSVTGEERGYTF. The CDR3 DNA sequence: TGTGCCAGCAGTGTCACAGGGGAAGAGCGGGGCTACACCTTC.

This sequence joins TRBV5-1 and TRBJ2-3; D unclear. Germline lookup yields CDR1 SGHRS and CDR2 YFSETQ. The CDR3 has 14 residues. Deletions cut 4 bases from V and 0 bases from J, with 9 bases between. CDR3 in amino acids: CASSPVTSTDTQYF. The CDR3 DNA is TGCGCCAGCAGCCCGGTGACTAGCACAGATACGCAGTATTTT.

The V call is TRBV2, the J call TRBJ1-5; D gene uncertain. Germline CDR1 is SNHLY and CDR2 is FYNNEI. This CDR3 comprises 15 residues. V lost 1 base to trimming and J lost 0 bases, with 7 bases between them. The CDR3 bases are TGTGCCAGCAGTGAAGAACACCTTAGCAATCAGCCCCAGCATTTT. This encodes CASSEEHLSNQPQHF.

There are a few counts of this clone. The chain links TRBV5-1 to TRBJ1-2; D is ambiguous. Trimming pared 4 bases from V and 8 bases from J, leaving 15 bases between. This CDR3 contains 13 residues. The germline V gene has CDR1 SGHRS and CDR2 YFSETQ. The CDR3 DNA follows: TGCGCCAGCAGCCCTCTCGAGATCGGGGGCTACACCTTC. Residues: CASSPLEIGGYTF.

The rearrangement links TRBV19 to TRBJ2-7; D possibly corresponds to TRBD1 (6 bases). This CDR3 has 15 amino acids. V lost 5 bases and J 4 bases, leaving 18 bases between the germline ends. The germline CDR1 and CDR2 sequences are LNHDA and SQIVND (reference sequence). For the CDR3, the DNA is TGTGCCAGTAGTTGGATGGTTGGGGGCGGGTACGAGCAGTACTTC. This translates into CASSWMVGGGYEQYF.

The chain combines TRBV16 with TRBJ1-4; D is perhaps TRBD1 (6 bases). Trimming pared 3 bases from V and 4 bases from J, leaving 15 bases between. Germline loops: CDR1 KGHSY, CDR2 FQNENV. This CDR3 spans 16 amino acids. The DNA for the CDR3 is TGTGCCAGCAGCCACCCCGGACAGAAGTATAATGAAAAACTGTTTTTT. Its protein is CASSHPGQKYNEKLFF.

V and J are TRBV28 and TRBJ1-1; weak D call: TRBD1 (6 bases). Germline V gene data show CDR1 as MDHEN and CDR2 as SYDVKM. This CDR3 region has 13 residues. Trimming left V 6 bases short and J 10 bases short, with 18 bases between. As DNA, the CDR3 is TGTGCCAGCAGGGGCGGGGGGCGAGGTGGAGCTTTCTTT. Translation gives CASRGGGRGGAFF.

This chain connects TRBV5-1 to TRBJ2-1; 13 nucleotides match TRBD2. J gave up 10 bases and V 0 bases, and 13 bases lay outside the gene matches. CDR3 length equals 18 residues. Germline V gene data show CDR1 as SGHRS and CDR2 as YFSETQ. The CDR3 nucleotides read TGCGCCAGCAGCTTGGAAATTCCTGGACTAGCGGGAGTCAAGGAGCAGTTCTTC. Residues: CASSLEIPGLAGVKEQFF.

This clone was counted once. CDR3 protein: CASSFRRGARVEKLFF. CDR3 sequence (DNA): TGTGCCAGCAGCTTTCGGCGGGGGGCTCGTGTCGAAAAACTGTTTTTT. This chain links TRBV5-5 with TRBJ1-4; TRBD1 is a possible D gene (6 bases). Germline CDR1 SGHKS, CDR2 YYEKEE (reference sequence). CDR3 length: 16 amino acids. Trimming stripped 2 bases from V and 8 bases from J, with 19 bases between. Based on the CDR3 plus reference TRBV5-5 and TRBJ1-4, the full variable domain is DAGVTQSPTHLIKTRGQQVTLRCSPISGHKSVSWYQQVLGQGPQFIFQYYEKEERGRGNFPDRFSARQFPNYSSELNVNALLLGDSALYLCASSFRRGARVEKLFFGSGTQLSVL.

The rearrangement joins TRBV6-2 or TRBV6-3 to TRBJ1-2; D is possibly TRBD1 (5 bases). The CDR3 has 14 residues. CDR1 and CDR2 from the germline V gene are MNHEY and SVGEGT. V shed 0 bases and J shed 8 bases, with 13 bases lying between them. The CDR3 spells CASSYSWQGRGYTF. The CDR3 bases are TGTGCCAGCAGTTACTCCTGGCAGGGTCGCGGCTACACCTTC.

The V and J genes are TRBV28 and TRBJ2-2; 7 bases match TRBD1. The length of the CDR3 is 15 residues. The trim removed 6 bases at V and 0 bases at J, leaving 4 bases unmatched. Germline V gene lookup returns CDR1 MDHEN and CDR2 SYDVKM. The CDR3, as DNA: TGTGCCAGCAGATTTGGGACAGCGAACACCGGGGAGCTGTTTTTT. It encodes CASRFGTANTGELFF.

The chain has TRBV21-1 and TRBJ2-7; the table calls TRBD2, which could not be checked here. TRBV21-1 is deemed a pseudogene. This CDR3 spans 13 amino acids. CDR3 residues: CASSHTADSEEYF. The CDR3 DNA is TGTGCCAGCAGCCACACTGCCGACTCTGAGGAGTACTTC.

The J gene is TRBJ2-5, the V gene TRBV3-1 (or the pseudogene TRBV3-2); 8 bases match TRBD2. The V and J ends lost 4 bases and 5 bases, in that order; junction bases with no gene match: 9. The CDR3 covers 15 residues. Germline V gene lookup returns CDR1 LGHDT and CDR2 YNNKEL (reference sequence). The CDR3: CASSPPGGGRETQYF. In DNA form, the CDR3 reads TGTGCCAGCAGCCCGCCAGGCGGGGGGCGGGAGACCCAGTACTTC.

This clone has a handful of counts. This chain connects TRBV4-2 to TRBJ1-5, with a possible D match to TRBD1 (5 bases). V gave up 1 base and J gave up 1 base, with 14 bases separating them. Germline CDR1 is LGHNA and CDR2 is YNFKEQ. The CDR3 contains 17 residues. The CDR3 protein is CASSQAGGLYSNQPQHF. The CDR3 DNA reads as TGTGCCAGCAGCCAAGCCGGGGGACTTTACAGCAATCAGCCCCAGCATTTT.

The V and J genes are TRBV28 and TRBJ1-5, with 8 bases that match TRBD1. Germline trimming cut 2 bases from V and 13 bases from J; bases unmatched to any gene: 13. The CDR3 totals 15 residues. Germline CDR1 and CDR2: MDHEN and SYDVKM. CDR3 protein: CASSLPMGDRRLQHF. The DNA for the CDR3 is TGTGCCAGCAGTTTACCCATGGGGGACAGGCGGTTACAGCATTTT.

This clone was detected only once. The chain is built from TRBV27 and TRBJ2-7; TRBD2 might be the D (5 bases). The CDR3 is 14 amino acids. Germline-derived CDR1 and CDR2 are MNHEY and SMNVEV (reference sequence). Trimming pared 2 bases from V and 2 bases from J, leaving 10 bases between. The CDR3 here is CASSLVGNPYEQYF. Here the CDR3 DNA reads TGTGCCAGCAGTTTAGTCGGGAATCCCTACGAGCAGTACTTC.

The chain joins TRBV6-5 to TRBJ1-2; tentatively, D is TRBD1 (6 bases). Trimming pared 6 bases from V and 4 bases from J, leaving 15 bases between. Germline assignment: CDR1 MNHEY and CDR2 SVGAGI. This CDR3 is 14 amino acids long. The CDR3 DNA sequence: TGTGCCAGCAGGCGACAGGTCCGGAGCTATGGCTACACCTTC. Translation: CASRRQVRSYGYTF.

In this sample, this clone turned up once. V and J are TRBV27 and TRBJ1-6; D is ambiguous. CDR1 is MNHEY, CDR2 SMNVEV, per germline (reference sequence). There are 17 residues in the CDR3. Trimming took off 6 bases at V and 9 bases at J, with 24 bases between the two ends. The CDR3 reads CASRVAVAHVFLSPLHF. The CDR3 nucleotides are TGTGCCAGCAGGGTTGCCGTGGCACACGTTTTCCTTTCACCCCTCCACTTT.

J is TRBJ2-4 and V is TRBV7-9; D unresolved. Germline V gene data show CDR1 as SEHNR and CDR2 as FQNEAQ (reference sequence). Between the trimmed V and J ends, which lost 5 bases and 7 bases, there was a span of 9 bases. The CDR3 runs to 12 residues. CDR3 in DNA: TGTGCCAGCAGCACCGCCGAGAACATTCAGTACTTC. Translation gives CASSTAENIQYF.